Shown below are 16 T cell receptor beta chains from a single sample sequenced in a study of a mutant IDH1 vaccine in newly diagnosed glioma. TCRdb's copy holds only in-frame clones and misses some; the assay was immunoSEQ multiplex PCR. The sample has 25,000 to 35,000 clones, roughly 87% seen once. The time point was: baseline, week 1 (first vaccination visit). Documented treatment: pre-vaccination baseline after standard-of-care therapy. This material consisted of PBMCs, taken from a glioma patient treated with radiotherapy, temozolomide or both. The receptors were gathered from a man aged 30-40 years with glioma.

CDR3 in amino acids: CASSLGGLAGEQYF. As DNA, the CDR3 is TGTGCCAGCAGCTTAGGCGGACTAGCGGGCGAGCAGTACTTC. The chain combines TRBV11-2 with TRBJ2-7, with 11 bases fitting TRBD2. Per the germline V gene, CDR1 is SGHAT and CDR2 is FQNNGV. This CDR3 has 14 amino acids. Trimming cost V 1 base and J 6 bases; bases outside gene matches: 2. Full variable domain (missing parts from reference TRBV11-2 and TRBJ2-7): EAGVAQSPRYKIIEKRQSVAFWCNPISGHATLYWYQQILGQGPKLLIQFQNNGVVDDSQLPKDRFSAERLKGVDSTLKIQPAKLEDSAVYLCASSLGGLAGEQYFGPGTRLTVT.

The rearrangement links TRBV6-1 to TRBJ1-1; D perhaps matches TRBD1 (5 bases). The CDR3 extends over 16 amino acids. The germline V and J ends were trimmed by 3 bases and 2 bases, with 16 bases remaining between them. The V gene's germline CDR1 is MNHNS and CDR2 SASEGT. In DNA, the CDR3 is TGTGCCAGCAGTGATATGGACACCTGGAGAAACACTGAAGCTTTCTTT. Its translation: CASSDMDTWRNTEAFF.

V and J are TRBV9 and TRBJ2-3; D remains ambiguous. CDR1 and CDR2 (germline): SGDLS, YYNGEE. V lost 0 bases and J lost 3, with 8 bases in between. The CDR3 is 14 residues long. The CDR3 spells CASSVALETDTQYF. CDR3 nucleotides: TGTGCCAGCAGCGTAGCCCTCGAAACAGATACGCAGTATTTT.

The genes are TRBV30 and TRBJ2-5, with D possibly TRBD1 on 6 matching bases. Between the trimmed V and J ends, which lost 8 bases and 1 base, there was a span of 14 bases. The CDR3 loop spans 13 amino acids. Looked up from germline, CDR1 is GTSNPN and CDR2 is SVGIG (reference sequence). The CDR3 sequence is CATDRRSQETQYF. CDR3 coding DNA: TGTGCCACAGACAGGAGAAGCCAAGAGACCCAGTACTTC.

This chain joins TRBV11-3 and TRBJ1-1; D is ambiguous. Per the germline V gene, CDR1 is SGHNT and CDR2 is YENEEA. Trimming shortened V by 0 bases and J by 1 base, and 15 bases separated the two germline ends. This CDR3 is built from 17 residues. The CDR3 region is CASSLEGYGNWNTEAFF. The CDR3 DNA sequence: TGTGCCAGCAGCTTAGAAGGGTACGGCAATTGGAACACTGAAGCTTTCTTT.

The rearrangement uses TRBV19 and TRBJ2-7; D might be TRBD1 or TRBD2, each matching 5 bases. Between the trimmed V and J ends, which lost 4 bases and 4 bases, there was a span of 14 bases. CDR3 size: 14 residues. Germline values: CDR1 LNHDA, CDR2 SQIVND (reference sequence). CDR3 DNA sequence: TGTGCCAGTAGTAACGGACGGGGCCTGTACGAGCAGTACTTC. Translating it yields CASSNGRGLYEQYF.

The DNA of the CDR3 is TGTGCCAGTAGTATGTGGTCATCGGATGGGGCCTACGAGCAGTACTTC. It codes for CASSMWSSDGAYEQYF. This chain connects TRBV19 to TRBJ2-7; D uncertain. Trimming shortened V by 3 bases and J by 2 bases, and 17 bases separated the two germline ends. Germline V gene sequence: CDR1 LNHDA, CDR2 SQIVND (reference sequence). This CDR3 is 16 amino acids long.

The J gene is TRBJ2-2, the V gene TRBV4-1; tentatively, D is TRBD1 or TRBD2 (7 bases each). The V end lost 4 bases, the J end lost 2 bases, and 17 bases lay between the germline ends. Germline values: CDR1 MGHRA, CDR2 YSYEKL. CDR3 length: 17 amino acids. CDR3 in amino acids: CASSPGWGGGNTGELFF. DNA for the CDR3: TGCGCCAGCAGCCCAGGCTGGGGAGGGGGCAACACCGGGGAGCTGTTTTTT.

V is TRBV2 and J is TRBJ2-3; TRBD2 might be the D (5 bases). The CDR3 length is 16 residues. V gave up 3 bases and J gave up 2 bases, with 15 bases separating them. Germline V lookup: CDR1 SNHLY, CDR2 FYNNEI. The CDR3 here is CASSDQRKPLTDTQYF. As DNA, the CDR3 is TGTGCCAGCAGTGACCAGCGGAAGCCCCTCACAGATACGCAGTATTTT.

This chain links TRBV7-8 with TRBJ1-1, with D perhaps TRBD1 (5 bases). The germline V and J ends were trimmed by 5 bases and 10 bases, with 20 bases remaining between them. The germline V gene has CDR1 SGHVS and CDR2 FQNEAQ. CDR3 length: 14 residues. The DNA for the CDR3 is TGTGCCAGCAGCAATCGCGACAGTAAGGGTGCAGCTTTCTTT. Translating gives CASSNRDSKGAAFF.

As to this clone: Distinct nucleotide sequences in the sample also encode this CDR3. The rearrangement uses TRBV27 and TRBJ2-7; 9 bases align to TRBD1. Looked up from germline, CDR1 is MNHEY and CDR2 is SMNVEV (reference sequence). The CDR3 has 15 amino acids. V lost 3 bases and J lost 4; bases outside the gene matches: 7. This chain's CDR3 is CASSLRGQGFYEQYF. CDR3 DNA: TGTGCCAGCAGTTTGAGAGGACAGGGGTTTTACGAGCAGTACTTC.

The J gene is TRBJ2-2, the V gene TRBV5-6; D might be TRBD1 (5 bases). Germline V gene sequence: CDR1 SGHDT, CDR2 YYEEEE. The CDR3 contains 14 residues. V was shortened by 4 bases and J by 7 bases, with 14 bases between the two germline ends. The CDR3 nucleotides are TGTGCCAGCAGCGCCCAGACAGTTCACGGGGAGCTGTTTTTT. This encodes CASSAQTVHGELFF.

The chain uses TRBV19 and TRBJ1-4; D gene ambiguous. The V gene lost 0 bases and the J gene lost 6 bases, with 11 bases spanning the gap. The CDR3 is 15 residues long. The germline V gene has CDR1 LNHDA and CDR2 SQIVND (reference sequence). The CDR3 region is CASSIELSMDEKLFF. The CDR3 DNA follows: TGTGCCAGTAGTATAGAACTAAGTATGGATGAAAAACTGTTTTTT.

The V call is TRBV5-6, the J call TRBJ1-2; 8 bases agree with TRBD1. The J segment lost 3 bases and the V segment lost 3 bases, leaving 7 bases of the junction unmatched. The CDR3 runs to 15 residues. Germline CDR1 and CDR2: SGHDT and YYEEEE. DNA for the CDR3: TGTGCCAGCAGCTCGACAGGGGCAGGACACTATGGCTACACCTTC. Protein sequence: CASSSTGAGHYGYTF.

This clone was seen only once. This chain uses TRBV29-1 with TRBJ2-3; 7 bases agree with TRBD2. The V gene's germline CDR1 is SQVTM and CDR2 ANQGSEA. The V segment lost 3 bases and the J segment 0 bases; nucleotides outside the gene matches: 9. CDR3 size: 16 residues. The CDR3 spells CSVDMFWRGSTDTQYF. Written as DNA, the CDR3 is TGCAGCGTTGACATGTTTTGGCGGGGGAGCACAGATACGCAGTATTTT.

The chain joins TRBV27 to TRBJ2-3; D gene uncertain. Between the trimmed V and J ends, which lost 3 bases and 1 base, there was a span of 8 bases. Germline CDR1 reads MNHEY; CDR2 reads SMNVEV (reference sequence). This CDR3 spans 14 amino acids. CDR3 in DNA: TGTGCCAGCAGTTTCGGTCTTGGCACAGATACGCAGTATTTT. Translating it yields CASSFGLGTDTQYF.